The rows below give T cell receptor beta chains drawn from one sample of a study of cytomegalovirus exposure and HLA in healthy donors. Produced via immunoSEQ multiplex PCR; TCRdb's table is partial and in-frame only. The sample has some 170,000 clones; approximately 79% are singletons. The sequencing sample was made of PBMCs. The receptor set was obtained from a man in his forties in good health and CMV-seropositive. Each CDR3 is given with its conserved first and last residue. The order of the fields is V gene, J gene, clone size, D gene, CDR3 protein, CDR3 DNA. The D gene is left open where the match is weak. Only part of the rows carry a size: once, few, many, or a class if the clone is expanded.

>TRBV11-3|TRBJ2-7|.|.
CASKGQGKGEQYF
TGTGCCAGTAAGGGTCAGGGAAAAGGCGAGCAGTACTTC
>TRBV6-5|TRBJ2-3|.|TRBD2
CASSLLRGLADTQYF
TGTGCCAGCAGCCTCCTCAGGGGACTAGCGGATACGCAGTATTTT
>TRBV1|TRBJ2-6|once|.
CTSSPVLSGANVLTF
TGCACCAGCAGCCCAGTTCTCTCTGGGGCCAACGTCCTGACTTTC
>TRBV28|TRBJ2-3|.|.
CASSLGGAAMGDTQYF
TGTGCCAGCAGTTTGGGGGGGGCGGCGATGGGAGATACGCAGTATTTT
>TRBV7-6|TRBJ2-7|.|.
CASPTGLYEQYF
TGTGCCAGCCCGACAGGACTCTACGAGCAGTACTTC
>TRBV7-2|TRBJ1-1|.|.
CASSPPGSRIHTEAFF
TGTGCCAGCAGCCCCCCGGGATCGCGGATCCACACTGAAGCTTTCTTT
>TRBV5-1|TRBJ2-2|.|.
CASSAGTSNTGELFF
TGCGCCAGCAGCGCCGGGACATCGAACACCGGGGAGCTGTTTTTT
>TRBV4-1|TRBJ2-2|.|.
CASRGDGLRNTGELFF
TGCGCCAGCAGGGGAGACGGACTCAGGAACACCGGGGAGCTGTTTTTT
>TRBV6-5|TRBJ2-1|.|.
CASTPAGSFYNEQFF
TGTGCCAGCACCCCCGCCGGTAGCTTCTACAATGAGCAGTTCTTC
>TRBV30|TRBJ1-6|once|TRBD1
CAWTQGGIGRGNSPLHF
TGTGCCTGGACCCAGGGGGGTATCGGGAGGGGTAATTCACCCCTCCACTTT
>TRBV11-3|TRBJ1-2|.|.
CASSLMRESGYTF
TGTGCCAGCAGCTTAATGCGCGAATCCGGCTACACCTTC
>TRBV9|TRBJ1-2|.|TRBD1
CASSPGDRLYGYTF
TGTGCCAGCAGCCCTGGGGACAGGCTCTATGGCTACACCTTC
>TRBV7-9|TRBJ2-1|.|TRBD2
CASRRPGLAGINEQFF
TGTGCCAGCAGGCGTCCGGGACTAGCGGGAATCAATGAGCAGTTCTTC
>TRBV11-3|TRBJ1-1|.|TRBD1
CASSRTGVTEAFF
TGTGCCAGCAGCCGGACAGGGGTAACTGAAGCTTTCTTT
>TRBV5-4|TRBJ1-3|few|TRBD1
CASSPDRGGNTIYF
TGTGCCAGCAGTCCGGACAGGGGTGGAAACACCATATATTTT
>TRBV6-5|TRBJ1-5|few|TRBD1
CASSYSDRGQPQHF
TGTGCCAGCAGTTACTCGGACAGGGGACAGCCCCAGCATTTT
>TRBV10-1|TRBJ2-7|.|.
CASSEGGPGQMLFF
TGCGCCAGCAGCGAGGGGGGGCCGGGACAGATGTTGTTCTTC
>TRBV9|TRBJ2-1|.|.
CASSVAGTKSYNEQFF
TGTGCCAGCAGCGTAGCTGGGACAAAATCCTACAATGAGCAGTTCTTC
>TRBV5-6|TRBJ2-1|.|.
CASSLASRGAYNEQFF
TGTGCCAGCAGCTTGGCGAGCAGGGGGGCCTACAATGAGCAGTTCTTC
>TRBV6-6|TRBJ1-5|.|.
CASSPRFGGDQPQHF
TGTGCCAGCAGCCCACGGTTTGGGGGGGATCAGCCCCAGCATTTT
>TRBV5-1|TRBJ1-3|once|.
CASSLDQYSGNTIYF
TGCGCCAGCAGCTTGGACCAGTACTCTGGAAACACCATATATTTT
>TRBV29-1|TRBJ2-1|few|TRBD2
CSVDGGSPGGNEQFF
TGCAGCGTTGACGGCGGGAGCCCCGGTGGAAATGAGCAGTTCTTC
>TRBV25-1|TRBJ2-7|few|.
CASSEHGISYEQYF
TGTGCCAGCAGTGAGCACGGGATATCCTACGAGCAGTACTTC
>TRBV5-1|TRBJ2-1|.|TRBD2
CASSLPSGSRSEQFF
TGCGCCAGCAGCTTACCTAGCGGGAGCCGGTCCGAGCAGTTCTTC
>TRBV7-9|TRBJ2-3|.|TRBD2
CASSLLAGQYF
TGTGCCAGCAGCTTACTAGCGGGACAGTATTTT
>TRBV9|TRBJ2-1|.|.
CASSGPRDEQFF
TGTGCCAGCAGCGGACCCAGGGATGAGCAGTTCTTC
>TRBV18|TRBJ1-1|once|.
CASSPEAGEAFF
TGTGCCAGCTCACCCGAGGCGGGTGAAGCTTTCTTT
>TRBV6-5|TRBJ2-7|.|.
CASSSRAGMWNEQYF
TGTGCCAGCAGTTCCAGGGCAGGGATGTGGAACGAGCAGTACTTC
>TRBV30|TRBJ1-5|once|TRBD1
CAWSGDRGDGGNQPQHF
TGTGCCTGGAGTGGGGACAGGGGGGATGGTGGCAATCAGCCCCAGCATTTT
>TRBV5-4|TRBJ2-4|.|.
CASSFLEGALAKNIQYF
TGTGCCAGCAGCTTTCTGGAAGGAGCTCTAGCCAAAAACATTCAGTACTTC
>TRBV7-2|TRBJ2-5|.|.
CASSLTQGGRETQYF
TGTGCCAGCAGCTTAACACAGGGGGGGAGGGAGACCCAGTACTTC
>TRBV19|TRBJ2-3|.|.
CASRWAEGGDTQYF
TGTGCCAGTAGATGGGCGGAGGGAGGAGATACGCAGTATTTT
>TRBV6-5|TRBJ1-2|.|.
CASSLQGGYTF
TGTGCCAGCAGTCTCCAGGGGGGCTACACCTTC
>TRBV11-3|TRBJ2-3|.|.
CASSPGLSDTQYF
TGTGCCAGCAGCCCGGGACTTTCAGATACGCAGTATTTT
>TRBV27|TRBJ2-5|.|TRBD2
CASSLAGASPETQYF
TGTGCCAGCAGTTTAGCGGGAGCCTCCCCGGAGACCCAGTACTTC
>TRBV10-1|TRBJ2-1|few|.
CASSESGAEGDNEQFF
TGCGCCAGCAGTGAATCCGGAGCGGAGGGAGACAATGAGCAGTTCTTC
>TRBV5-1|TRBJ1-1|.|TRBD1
CASSSRTGGEAFF
TGCGCCAGCAGCAGTCGGACAGGGGGCGAAGCTTTCTTT
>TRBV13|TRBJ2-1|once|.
CASSLNGVNNEQFF
TGTGCCAGCAGCTTAAACGGGGTGAACAATGAGCAGTTCTTC
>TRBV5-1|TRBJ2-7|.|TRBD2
CASSLASGRACEQYF
TGCGCCAGCAGCTTGGCTAGCGGGAGGGCCTGCGAGCAGTACTTC
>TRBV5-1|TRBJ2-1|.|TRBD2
CASSLEGRAGMAYNEQFF
TGCGCCAGCAGCTTGGAAGGCAGAGCGGGAATGGCCTACAATGAGCAGTTCTTC
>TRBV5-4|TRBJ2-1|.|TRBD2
CASSLTSGFYNEQFF
TGTGCCAGCAGCTTGACTAGCGGGTTCTACAATGAGCAGTTCTTC
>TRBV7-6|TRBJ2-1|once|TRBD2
CASSQRTSGSSYNGQFF
TGTGCCAGCAGCCAACGGACTAGCGGAAGCTCCTACAATGGGCAGTTCTTC
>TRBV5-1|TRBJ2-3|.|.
CASRTGEAQYF
TGCGCCAGCAGGACCGGGGAGGCGCAGTATTTT
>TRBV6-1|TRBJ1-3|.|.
CASRFSSGNTIYF
TGTGCCAGCAGGTTTAGCTCTGGAAACACCATATATTTT
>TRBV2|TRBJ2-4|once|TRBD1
CASSPGTGGNIQYF
TGTGCCAGCAGCCCCGGGACAGGGGGGAACATTCAGTACTTC
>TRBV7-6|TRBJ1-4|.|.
CASSPRAGEKLFF
TGTGCCAGCAGCCCCCGGGCGGGGGAAAAACTGTTTTTT
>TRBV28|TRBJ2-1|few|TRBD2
CASSSQTSGRTYNEQFF
TGTGCCAGCAGTAGCCAGACTAGCGGGAGGACCTACAATGAGCAGTTCTTC
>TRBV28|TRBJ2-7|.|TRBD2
CASSLTASGRYEQYF
TGTGCCAGCAGTTTAACGGCAAGCGGGAGATACGAGCAGTACTTC
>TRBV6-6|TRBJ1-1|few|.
CASSPPGLTEAFF
TGTGCCAGCAGTCCCCCAGGGTTGACTGAAGCTTTCTTT
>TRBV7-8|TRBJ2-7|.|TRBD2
CASSPSGGWSEQYF
TGTGCCAGCAGCCCTAGCGGGGGCTGGAGCGAGCAGTACTTC